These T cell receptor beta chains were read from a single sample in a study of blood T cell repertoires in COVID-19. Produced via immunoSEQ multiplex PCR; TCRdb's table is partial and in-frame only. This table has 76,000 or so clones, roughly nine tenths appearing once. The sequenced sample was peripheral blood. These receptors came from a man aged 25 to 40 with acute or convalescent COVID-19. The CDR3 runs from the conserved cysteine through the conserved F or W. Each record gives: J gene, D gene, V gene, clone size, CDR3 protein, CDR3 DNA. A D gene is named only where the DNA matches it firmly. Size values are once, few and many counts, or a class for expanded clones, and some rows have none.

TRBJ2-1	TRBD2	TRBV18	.	CASSLPLAGVSNEQFF	TGTGCCAGCTCACTCCCCCTAGCGGGAGTATCTAATGAGCAGTTCTTC
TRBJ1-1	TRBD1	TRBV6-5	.	CASSTHRGRTEAFF	TGTGCCAGCAGTACTCACAGGGGTCGCACTGAAGCTTTCTTT
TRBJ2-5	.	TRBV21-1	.	CASKTLNRVASGEEETQYF	TGTGCCAGCAAAACTCTAAATCGTGTTGCTAGCGGAGAAGAAGAGACCCAGTACTTC
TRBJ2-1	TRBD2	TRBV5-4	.	CASSLEGGSSSYNEQFF	TGTGCCAGCAGCTTGGAGGGCGGGAGTAGCTCCTACAATGAGCAGTTCTTC
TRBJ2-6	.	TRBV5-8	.	CASSLARGGGANVLTF	TGTGCCAGCAGCTTGGCCCGGGGAGGTGGGGCCAACGTCCTGACTTTC
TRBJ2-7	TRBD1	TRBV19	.	CASRDSSSEQYF	TGTGCCAGTCGGGACAGCTCGTCCGAGCAGTACTTC
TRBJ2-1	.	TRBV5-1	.	CASSLEGPTYNEQFF	TGCGCCAGCAGCTTGGAGGGGCCTACCTACAATGAGCAGTTCTTC
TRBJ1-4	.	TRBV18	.	CASSLIQGPNEKLFF	TGTGCCAGCTCACTAATACAGGGACCGAATGAAAAACTGTTTTTT
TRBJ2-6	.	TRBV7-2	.	CASSPLSGANVLTF	TGTGCCAGCAGCCCCCTCTCTGGGGCCAACGTCCTGACTTTC
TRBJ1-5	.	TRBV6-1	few	CASSAQDRDKVRQPQHF	TGTGCCAGCAGTGCCCAAGACCGGGACAAGGTCCGGCAGCCCCAGCATTTT
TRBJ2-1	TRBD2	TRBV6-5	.	CASRAGSSYNEQFF	TGTGCCAGCAGAGCGGGAAGCTCCTACAATGAGCAGTTCTTC
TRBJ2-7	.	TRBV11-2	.	CASSYSSYEQYF	TGTGCCAGCAGTTACAGCTCCTACGAGCAGTACTTC
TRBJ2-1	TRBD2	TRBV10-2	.	CASSGTSGRGVVQFF	TGCGCCAGCAGCGGGACTAGCGGGAGGGGAGTCGTGCAGTTCTTC
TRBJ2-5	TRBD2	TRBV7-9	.	CASSPVLGGRETQYF	TGTGCCAGCAGCCCCGTTTTGGGAGGGAGAGAGACCCAGTACTTC
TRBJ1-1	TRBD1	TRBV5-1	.	CASSAGTGRDEAFF	TGCGCCAGCAGCGCGGGGACAGGTAGGGATGAAGCTTTCTTT
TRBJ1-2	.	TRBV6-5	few	CASSYTGSSYGYTF	TGTGCCAGCAGTTACACAGGGAGCAGCTATGGCTACACCTTC
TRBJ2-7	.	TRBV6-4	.	CASPGTTEMNEQYF	TGTGCCAGCCCCGGGACAACGGAGATGAACGAGCAGTACTTC
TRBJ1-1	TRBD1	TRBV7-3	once	CASSTTGQGTEAFF	TGTGCCAGCAGCACTACTGGACAGGGCACTGAAGCTTTCTTT
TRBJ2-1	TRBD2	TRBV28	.	CASSFSAAGTSGSPLDNEQFF	TGTGCCAGCAGTTTCTCCGCGGCCGGGACTAGCGGGTCTCCACTGGACAATGAGCAGTTCTTC
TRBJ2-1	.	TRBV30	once	CAWSLERVPYNEQFF	TGTGCCTGGAGTTTGGAGCGGGTCCCCTACAATGAGCAGTTCTTC
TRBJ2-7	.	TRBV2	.	CASQYATRTYEQYF	TGTGCCAGTCAGTACGCGACGAGGACCTACGAGCAGTACTTC
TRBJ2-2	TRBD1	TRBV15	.	CATSRDGGQGGIANTGELFF	TGTGCCACCAGCAGAGATGGGGGACAGGGCGGCATAGCGAACACCGGGGAGCTGTTTTTT
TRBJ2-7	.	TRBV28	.	CASSLYYEQYF	TGTGCCAGCAGCCTGTACTACGAGCAGTACTTC
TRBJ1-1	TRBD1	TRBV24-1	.	CATRGTENTEAFF	TGTGCCACCAGGGGGACAGAGAACACTGAAGCTTTCTTT
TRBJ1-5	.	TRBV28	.	CASQLWGFSNQPQHF	TGTGCCAGCCAATTATGGGGCTTTAGCAATCAGCCCCAGCATTTT
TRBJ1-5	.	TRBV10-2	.	CASSVADEALNQPQHF	TGCGCCAGCAGTGTGGCTGATGAGGCTCTGAATCAGCCCCAGCATTTT
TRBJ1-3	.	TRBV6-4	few	CASGREAREVAGLSGNTIYF	TGTGCCAGCGGCAGGGAGGCTCGGGAGGTGGCTGGGCTCTCTGGAAACACCATATATTTT